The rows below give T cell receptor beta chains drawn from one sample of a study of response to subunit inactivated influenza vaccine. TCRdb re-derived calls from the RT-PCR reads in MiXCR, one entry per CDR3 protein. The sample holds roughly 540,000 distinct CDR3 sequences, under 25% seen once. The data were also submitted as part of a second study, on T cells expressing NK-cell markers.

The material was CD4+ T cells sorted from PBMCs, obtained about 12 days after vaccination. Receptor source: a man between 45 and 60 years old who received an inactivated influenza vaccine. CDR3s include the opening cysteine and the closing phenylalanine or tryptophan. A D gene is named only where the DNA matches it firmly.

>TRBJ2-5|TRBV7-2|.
CASSLDVYRETQYF
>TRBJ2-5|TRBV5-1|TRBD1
CASGTAQGETQYF
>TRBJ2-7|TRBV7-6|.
CASSLGQGGPEQYF
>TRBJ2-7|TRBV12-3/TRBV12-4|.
CASTGALYEQYF
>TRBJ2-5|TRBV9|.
CASSVEGTAEETQYF
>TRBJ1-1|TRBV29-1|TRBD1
CSEGSGTDGDQAFF
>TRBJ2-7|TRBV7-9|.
CASSLATGFDPYEQYF
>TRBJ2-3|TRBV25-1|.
CASSAIGTSTDTQYF
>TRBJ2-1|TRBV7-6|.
CASSAGNEQFF
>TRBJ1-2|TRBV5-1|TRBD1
CASSLGQGSSGYTF
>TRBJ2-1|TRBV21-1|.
CASSKAFSGGAPSYNEQFF